This record covers a single TCR beta chain. No cognate antigen has been identified for it. No base quality information exists; no much larger clone differs at one position. V lost 5 bases and J lost 5 bases, and the count of bases not matched to a germline gene is 10. CDR1 and CDR2, looked up from the germline V gene, are MNHEY and SVGEGT. From the cysteine through the phenylalanine, the CDR3 covers 15 amino acids. Of the read, only the CDR3 DNA is kept; its 45 bases are in frame from base 1. The intended sense of this specimen's time point label: baseline before first vaccination. Vaccinee samples were obtained from the UK trials COV001 and COV002, which included a single-blind randomized controlled phase 2/3 trial of AZD1222 (ChAdOx1 nCoV-19) in healthy adults. Trial participant PBMC samples were collected at day 0 and day 28 after the second dose for TCRbeta chain sequencing. The CDR3 regions of human TCRbeta chains were analyzed by immunosequencing. The study's own analysis went as follows. Repertoire TCRs were matched against a reference library of SARS-CoV-2-specific TCRs generated with the MIRA antigen-specificity platform. Breadth was defined as the fraction of unique TCRs that were SARS-CoV-2-associated, and depth was defined as the fraction of total T cells that were SARS-CoV-2-associated. Each spike-specific TCR was assigned to its reactive spike region and to a CD4 or CD8 class using the MIRA data. Log10-transformed breadth and depth values were compared by one-way ANOVA with Sidak's multiple comparisons tests. The source is immuneACCESS, and TCRdb retained only in-frame sequences with V and J called. Part of the clones is not carried over; for the studies checked, unresolved V genes explain less than half of this, and the remainder is unexplained. That table supplies the V and J calls and clone size; D and trimming were determined from the DNA. The sample profile shows about 170,000 clones; 92% of them were found once. Roughly 1.6% of the sample is taken by the ten largest.

The source of the sample is a study of T cell responses to AZD1222 COVID-19 vaccine (dated by TCRdb to the early 2020s). For the study in its entirety: AZD1222 recipients with second doses at about 4 weeks or about 12 weeks were pooled, because spike-specific TCR depth and breadth did not differ between schedules. TCR sequencing covered about 230 trial participants: nearly 210 given two doses of AZD1222 and 26 given two doses of MenACWY control vaccine. Enrollment into the trials was organized by age into subgroups of 18-55, 56-69 and 70-plus years, and those subgroups contained approximately 150, 30 and 60 TCR-sequenced participants, respectively. What the research found in general, with its limitations: Only five or six AZD1222 recipients were SARS-CoV-2 seropositive at baseline, limiting conclusions about previously exposed vaccinees. The vaccine-associated CD4 TCRs covered the entire spike protein, and the dominant responses fell in regions 160-218 and 743-854. Reportedly, close to half of the unique spike-specific TCRs recognized epitopes lying outside the regions that are mutated in the B.1.351 and B.1.1.7 variants. The 56-69-year group was small, and its depth increase did not reach significance, likely because of low power. Because no samples from the day 14 peak response were available, repertoires could be characterized only after the peak T cell response. A significant rise in spike-specific TCR breadth and depth was observed after two AZD1222 doses relative to day 0 and relative to MenACWY recipients. Participants were mostly white British, with more females than males. The authors suggested clonal diversity may have been underestimated.

The chain employs TRBV6-2 or TRBV6-3 and TRBJ1-1; 8 of the junction bases match TRBD1. The material sequenced was peripheral blood, taken on day 0 of AZD1222 vaccination. The clonotype comes from an adult in good health. The DNA sequence follows: TGTGCCAGCAGTGTCGGAACAGGGGGACGAACTGAAGCTTTCTTT. It translates as CASSVGTGGRTEAFF.